Below, 25 T cell receptor beta chains from the same sample are listed, as sequenced in a study of human T cells and chemical hapten exposure. Time point defined: patch test 1, 2 weeks after DPC sensitization. The treatment: therapeutic diphenylcyclopropenone sensitization with weekly scalp DPC. Each CDR3 protein is one row after TCRdb ran MiXCR on the RACE reads. The sample includes around 380,000 distinct CDR3 sequences, around 4.8% of them seen just once. The sample consisted of whole blood, taken in connection with sensitization to the hapten diphenylcyclopropenone (DPC). The source of these receptors is a woman aged 45 to 65 with alopecia areata. Some clones in this sample may be carry-over from other donors' samples.

There are many counts of this clonotype. This chain uses TRBV28 with TRBJ2-5; 12 bases match TRBD2. The CDR3 is made up of 15 amino acids. Losses at the gene ends were 5 bases for V and 4 bases for J; bases not matched to a gene: 5. Looked up from germline, CDR1 is MDHEN and CDR2 is SYDVKM. The CDR3 DNA reads as TGTGCCAGCAGTCCCTTGACTAGCGGGAGAGAGACCCAGTACTTC. Translating gives CASSPLTSGRETQYF.

This clonotype showed up many times. This chain joins TRBV3-1 and TRBJ2-2; D is perhaps TRBD1 (6 bases). Germline V gene data show CDR1 as LGHDT and CDR2 as YNNKEL (reference sequence). This CDR3 has 15 residues. V lost 3 bases, J lost 1 base, and 9 bases lay in between. The CDR3 spells CASSHEGQNTGELFF. Here the CDR3 DNA reads TGTGCCAGCAGCCATGAGGGACAGAACACCGGGGAGCTGTTTTTT.

This clonotype showed up many times. The CDR3 nucleotides are TGTGCCAGCAGCTTATCGGTCGTGAGCGGGGCGCCGACCAATGAGCAGTTCTTC. Its protein is CASSLSVVSGAPTNEQFF. This sequence joins TRBV7-6 and TRBJ2-1, with 7 bases identical to TRBD2. In germline, CDR1 is SGHVS, CDR2 FNYEAQ. Losses at the gene ends were 2 bases for V and 6 bases for J; bases not matched to a gene: 16. This CDR3 is 18 amino acids long.

V usage is TRBV2 and J usage is TRBJ2-3; 10 bases map to TRBD1. With V trimmed by 6 bases and J by 0 bases, 3 bases remained unmatched. The CDR3 extends over 15 amino acids. CDR1 SNHLY and CDR2 FYNNEI come from the germline V gene. The CDR3 loop is CASRADRGSTDTQYF. CDR3 bases: TGTGCCAGCAGAGCGGACAGGGGGAGCACAGATACGCAGTATTTT.

This clonotype has a count of ten or more. This chain joins TRBV7-9 and TRBJ2-5; unclear D gene. Trimming shortened V by 4 bases and J by 12 bases, and 9 bases separated the two germline ends. The CDR3 is made up of 10 amino acids. The germline CDR1 and CDR2 sequences are SEHNR and FQNEAQ (reference sequence). CDR3 loop: CASSSVPEYF. In nucleotides, the CDR3 is TGTGCCAGCAGCTCGGTCCCCGAGTACTTC.

The chain joins TRBV5-6 to TRBJ1-2; TRBD1 is a possible D gene (5 bases). Germline values: CDR1 SGHDT, CDR2 YYEEEE. V gave up 6 bases and J gave up 3 bases, with 15 bases separating them. The CDR3 sequence is 14 residues long. The CDR3 region has the DNA TGTGCCAGCACCCCCCAGGGAAGGTACTATGGCTACACCTTC. Translation gives CASTPQGRYYGYTF.

V and J are TRBV5-6 and TRBJ2-3; a possible D gene is TRBD1 (5 bases). This CDR3 contains 14 residues. V was clipped by 4 bases and J by 2 bases, with 11 bases between them. The germline V gene has CDR1 SGHDT and CDR2 YYEEEE. DNA for the CDR3: TGTGCCAGCAGCCCCTGGGGCTCCACAGATACGCAGTATTTT. Protein sequence: CASSPWGSTDTQYF.

Comments on this clonotype: Just one base apart from a much larger clone, this may be a read error. Given the absence of the conserved phenylalanine or tryptophan at the CDR3 end, a read error is likely. V and J are TRBV28 and TRBJ2-7; D is unclear. The germline V and J ends were trimmed by 3 bases and 0 bases, with 12 bases remaining between them. The germline CDR1 and CDR2 sequences are MDHEN and SYDVKM. The CDR3 spans 15 residues. For the CDR3, the DNA is TGTGCCAGCAGTTTGTACGGCAGGAGCTCCTACGAGCAGTACATC. This codes for CASSLYGRSSYEQYI.

There are many counts of this clonotype. V gene TRBV27 combines with J gene TRBJ1-1; D uncertain. The germline V and J ends were trimmed by 5 bases and 10 bases, with 14 bases remaining between them. The CDR3 is made up of 12 amino acids. Germline CDR1 MNHEY, CDR2 SMNVEV (reference sequence). CDR3 sequence: CASSPTGSAAFF. CDR3 sequence (DNA): TGTGCCAGCAGTCCCACCGGGTCGGCAGCTTTCTTT.

In this sample, this clonotype turned up a few times. The chain uses TRBV28 and TRBJ2-1; D possibly corresponds to TRBD1 (6 bases). CDR1 MDHEN and CDR2 SYDVKM come from the germline V gene. Trimming took 3 bases from V and 8 from J, leaving 17 bases between them. The CDR3 is 15 amino acids. CDR3 sequence reads: CASSFAGVGSYEQFF. CDR3 nucleotides: TGTGCCAGCAGTTTTGCAGGGGTCGGGTCCTATGAGCAGTTCTTC.

At least ten counts were recorded for this clonotype. This CDR3 is CASTLMSGTQYF. The DNA of the CDR3 is TGTGCCAGCACTCTGATGAGCGGGACGCAGTATTTT. The gene calls are TRBV7-2 and TRBJ2-3, with D tentatively TRBD2 (6 bases). V was clipped by 7 bases and J by 9 bases, with 14 bases between them. This CDR3 is 12 amino acids long. Germline-derived CDR1 and CDR2 are SGHTA and FQGNSA. The full variable domain, in which reference TRBV7-2 and TRBJ2-3 provide the parts outside the CDR3, is GAGVSQSPSNKVTEKGKDVELRCDPISGHTALYWYRQSLGQGLEFLIYFQGNSAPDKSGLPSDRFSAERTGGSVSTLTIQRTQQEDSAVYLCASTLMSGTQYFGPGTRLTVL.

This clonotype was counted a few times. V is TRBV28 and J is TRBJ1-5, with 10 nucleotides matching TRBD1. J gave up 0 bases and V 2 bases, and 7 bases lay outside the gene matches. Germline CDR1 reads MDHEN; CDR2 reads SYDVKM. The CDR3 spans 18 residues. The DNA for the CDR3 is TGTGCCAGCAGTTTACGACGGACAGGGGGTTATAGCAATCAGCCCCAGCATTTT. This gives the protein CASSLRRTGGYSNQPQHF.

This clonotype appeared many times. The J gene is TRBJ1-1, the V gene TRBV6-5; the D gene is possibly TRBD1 (5 bases). Trimming removed 10 bases from V and 1 base from J, with 13 bases in between. This CDR3 is 13 amino acids long. In germline, CDR1 is MNHEY, CDR2 SVGAGI. The CDR3 DNA reads as TGTGCCACGCAGACAGCCGAGAACACTGAAGCTTTCTTT. This translates into CATQTAENTEAFF.

The table lists this clonotype with many counts. V and J are TRBV15 and TRBJ1-1, with D hard to call. The germline V gene has CDR1 LNHNV and CDR2 YYDKDF (reference sequence). Trimming removed 1 base at V and 1 base at J, with 7 bases between. CDR3 size: 14 residues. CDR3 sequence: CATSRGAGNTEAFF. CDR3 DNA: TGTGCCACCAGCAGAGGGGCAGGGAACACTGAAGCTTTCTTT. Full variable domain (outside the CDR3, taken from reference TRBV15 and TRBJ1-1): DAMVIQNPRYQVTQFGKPVTLSCSQTLNHNVMYWYQQKSSQAPKLLFHYYDKDFNNEADTPDNFQSRRPNTSFCFLDIRSPGLGDTAMYLCATSRGAGNTEAFFGQGTRLTVV.

The chain joins TRBV20-1 to TRBJ2-1; D may be TRBD1 (5 bases). The CDR3 length is 10 residues. Trimming took off 5 bases at V and 8 bases at J, with 7 bases between the two ends. In germline, CDR1 is DFQATT, CDR2 SNEGSKA (reference sequence). The CDR3: CSAQGDEQFF. The CDR3 DNA reads TGCAGTGCTCAAGGGGATGAGCAGTTCTTC.

This clonotype turned up a few times. The chain has TRBV28 and TRBJ1-1; possibly TRBD1 for D (6 bases). Trimming took off 6 bases at V and 1 base at J, with 18 bases between the two ends. Germline CDR1 is MDHEN and CDR2 is SYDVKM. The CDR3 length is 16 residues. The CDR3 here is CASRGSGGQENTEAFF. CDR3 in DNA: TGTGCCAGCAGGGGAAGCGGGGGGCAGGAGAACACTGAAGCTTTCTTT.

Many counts were recorded for this clonotype. This chain connects TRBV5-1 to TRBJ2-1; 7 positions agree with TRBD2. The CDR3 contains 16 residues. Germline V gives CDR1 SGHRS, CDR2 YFSETQ. After removal of 0 bases from V and 3 bases from J, the junction contained 6 bases not matched to a gene. This CDR3 is CASSLVLGGGYNEQFF. In nucleotides, the CDR3 is TGCGCCAGCAGCTTGGTTTTGGGCGGGGGCTACAATGAGCAGTTCTTC. The variable domain in full, completed from reference TRBV5-1 and TRBJ2-1, reads KAGVTQTPRYLIKTRGQQVTLSCSPISGHRSVSWYQQTPGQGLQFLFEYFSETQRNKGNFPGRFSGRQFSNSRSEMNVSTLELGDSALYLCASSLVLGGGYNEQFFGPGTRLTVL.

This chain connects TRBV12-5 to TRBJ1-4, with D unresolved. CDR3 size: 12 residues. The germline V gene has CDR1 LGHNT and CDR2 FRNRAP. V was trimmed by 2 bases and J by 8 bases, leaving 6 bases between them. CDR3 sequence: CASGLRTEKLFF. In DNA, the CDR3 is TGTGCTAGTGGTTTGAGGACCGAAAAACTGTTTTTT.

This clonotype was counted many times. The V gene is TRBV9, the J gene TRBJ1-4; 9 bases line up with TRBD1. The junction had 8 bases not matched to a gene; V was cut back by 4 bases and J by 7 bases. The length of the CDR3 is 15 residues. Germline values: CDR1 SGDLS, CDR2 YYNGEE. The CDR3 spells CASSPGQGGIEKLFF. The DNA of the CDR3 is TGTGCCAGCAGCCCGGGACAGGGAGGAATTGAAAAACTGTTTTTT. The entire variable domain, with the rest obtained from reference TRBV9 and TRBJ1-4, is as follows: DSGVTQTPKHLITATGQRVTLRCSPRSGDLSVYWYQQSLDQGLQFLIQYYNGEERAKGNILERFSAQQFPDLHSELNLSSLELGDSALYFCASSPGQGGIEKLFFGSGTQLSVL.

This clonotype was counted at least ten times. V is TRBV7-6 and J is TRBJ2-7, with a weak D call TRBD1 (5 bases). The length of the CDR3 is 13 residues. Germline V gene lookup returns CDR1 SGHVS and CDR2 FNYEAQ. V lost 4 bases and J lost 6, with 13 bases in between. The CDR3 region has the DNA TGTGCCAGCAGCTCCCTTAAGGGGTTCGAGCAGTACTTC. This translates into CASSSLKGFEQYF.

A few counts support this clonotype. The chain couples TRBV27 to TRBJ2-3; D gene uncertain. This CDR3 has 8 amino acids. Trimming took 11 bases from V and 7 from J, leaving 4 bases between them. Per the germline V gene, CDR1 is MNHEY and CDR2 is SMNVEV (reference sequence). The CDR3 DNA sequence: TGTGCCGCCCATACGCAGTATTTT. This translates into CAAHTQYF.

The rearrangement uses TRBV14 and TRBJ2-7; 12 nucleotides match TRBD2. V trimming: 1 base; J trimming: 5 bases; junction bases outside the gene matches: 3. This CDR3 has 15 amino acids. Germline CDR1 SGHDN, CDR2 FVKESK. The CDR3: CASSQGLAGVDEQYF. The CDR3 DNA is TGTGCCAGCAGCCAAGGACTAGCGGGGGTCGACGAGCAGTACTTC.

The sample holds many counts of this clonotype. The chain combines TRBV11-3 with TRBJ2-1, with D hard to call. The CDR3 contains 13 residues. The ends were cut back, 6 bases at V and 6 bases at J, with 12 bases in the middle. The germline V gene encodes CDR1 SGHNT and CDR2 YENEEA. The CDR3, as DNA: TGTGCCAGCAGTAGTGGTCCGGGCAATGAGCAGTTCTTC. The encoded protein is CASSSGPGNEQFF.

With regard to this clonotype: This could be a read error, since a much larger clone is one nucleotide away. Since the CDR3 does not end with the conserved phenylalanine or tryptophan, this likely comes from a read error. The chain recombines TRBV5-1 with TRBJ2-1; TRBD2 agrees at 14 bases. Per the germline V gene, CDR1 is SGHRS and CDR2 is YFSETQ. The CDR3 contains 16 residues. V trimming: 4 bases; J trimming: 8 bases; junction bases outside the gene matches: 8. The CDR3 loop is CASSTGTSGSVYEQFL. CDR3 in DNA: TGCGCCAGCAGCACCGGGACTAGCGGGAGCGTTTATGAGCAGTTCTTA.

This clonotype has a count of ten or more. The CDR3 is CASSLMDTEAFF. CDR3 nucleotide sequence: TGTGCCAGCAGTTTAATGGACACTGAAGCTTTCTTT. This chain joins TRBV12-3 or TRBV12-4 and TRBJ1-1; D is unresolved. CDR3 length equals 12 residues. The ends were cut back, 2 bases at V and 3 bases at J, with 4 bases in the middle.